One and the same sample provided the 7 T cell receptor beta chains below, sequenced in a study of patients and donors after allogeneic stem cell transplantation. MiXCR, run by TCRdb on the RT-PCR reads, gives a single entry per CDR3 protein. This table holds about 7,600 distinct CDR3 sequences, under 14% found once. The sample was blood, either unsorted or a sorted T cell fraction (not recorded which). The receptors were gathered from a human donor who was either an allogeneic HSCT recipient or a stem cell or donor lymphocyte infusion donor (not recorded which). It is not recorded whose cells these are; they may come from a transplant donor.

The chain couples TRBV7-3 to TRBJ1-1, with D possibly TRBD1 on 5 matching bases. The CDR3 loop spans 18 amino acids. Trimming left V 1 base short and J 1 base short, with 19 bases between. CDR1 and CDR2 (germline): SGHTA, FQGTGA. The CDR3 coding sequence is TGTGCCAGCAGCTTAATGGGCGGGGGTCCCCTCACGAACACTGAAGCTTTCTTT. As protein: CASSLMGGGPLTNTEAFF. The full variable domain, rest sourced from reference TRBV7-3 and TRBJ1-1, is GAGVSQTPSNKVTEKGKYVELRCDPISGHTALYWYRQSLGQGPEFLIYFQGTGAADDSGLPNDRFFAVRPEGSVSTLKIQRTERGDSAVYLCASSLMGGGPLTNTEAFFGQGTRLTVV.

The table lists this clonotype with a count of one. The chain is built from TRBV19 and TRBJ2-1; D gene ambiguous. The CDR3 consists of 15 residues. With 3 bases removed from V and 0 bases from J, the gap between germline ends came to 9 bases. The germline CDR1 and CDR2 sequences are LNHDA and SQIVND (reference sequence). The CDR3 spells CASSIGLHSYNEQFF. The CDR3, as DNA: TGTGCCAGTAGTATTGGGCTCCACTCCTACAATGAGCAGTTCTTC.

The chain is built from TRBV2 and TRBJ2-2, with D tentatively TRBD2 (6 bases). This CDR3 spans 18 amino acids. Between the trimmed V and J ends, which lost 3 bases and 0 bases, there was a span of 17 bases. Germline-derived CDR1 and CDR2 are SNHLY and FYNNEI. The DNA of the CDR3 is TGTGCCAGCAGTGAGGGATTCACGGGGGTCGCGAACACCGGGGAGCTGTTTTTT. Translation gives CASSEGFTGVANTGELFF. Variable domain in full (rest from reference TRBV2 and TRBJ2-2): EPEVTQTPSHQVTQMGQEVILRCVPISNHLYFYWYRQILGQKVEFLVSFYNNEISEKSEIFDDQFSVERPDGSNFTLKIRSTKLEDSAMYFCASSEGFTGVANTGELFFGEGSRLTVL.

This chain connects TRBV2 to TRBJ2-1, with D maybe TRBD2 (6 bases). CDR3 length: 13 residues. Germline CDR1 and CDR2: SNHLY and FYNNEI. The V and J ends lost 8 bases and 2 bases respectively, with 10 bases between them. As DNA, the CDR3 is TGTGCCAGCCGACTAGGACCCTACAATGAGCAGTTCTTC. Translated, it gives CASRLGPYNEQFF.

CDR3 bases: TGTGCCAGCAGGTACCCCACGGTTTCGAACACTGAAGCTTTCTTT. It encodes CASRYPTVSNTEAFF. The J gene is TRBJ1-1, the V gene TRBV6-1, with D uncertain. CDR1 is MNHNS, CDR2 SASEGT, per germline. The CDR3 sequence is 15 residues long. The V and J ends lost 6 bases and 1 base respectively, with 15 bases between them.

There are many counts of this clonotype. The V call is TRBV3-1, the J call TRBJ1-3; D gene ambiguous. The CDR3 is 13 amino acids. Trimming cost V 1 base and J 2 bases, with 3 bases left between them. Germline V CDR1 and CDR2: LGHDT, YNNKEL (reference sequence). DNA of the CDR3: TGTGCCAGCAGCCAAGGCGCTGGAAACACCATATATTTT. Residues: CASSQGAGNTIYF. The complete variable domain, with remaining parts taken from reference TRBV3-1 and TRBJ1-3, reads DTAVSQTPKYLVTQMGNDKSIKCEQNLGHDTMYWYKQDSKKFLKIMFSYNNKELIINETVPNRFSPKSPDKAHLNLHINSLELGDSAVYFCASSQGAGNTIYFGEGSWLTVV.

This clonotype appeared many times. For the CDR3, the DNA is TGCGCCAGCAGCTTGGGCGGTAATGAGCAGTTCTTC. Its translation is CASSLGGNEQFF. The J gene is TRBJ2-1, the V gene TRBV5-1; D uncertain. Germline-derived CDR1 and CDR2 are SGHRS and YFSETQ. With 0 bases removed from V and 7 bases from J, the gap between germline ends came to 5 bases. The CDR3 has 12 amino acids. Together with reference TRBV5-1 and TRBJ2-1, the CDR3 gives the full variable domain: KAGVTQTPRYLIKTRGQQVTLSCSPISGHRSVSWYQQTPGQGLQFLFEYFSETQRNKGNFPGRFSGRQFSNSRSEMNVSTLELGDSALYLCASSLGGNEQFFGPGTRLTVL.